In its sample, the clone carrying this T cell receptor beta chain was seen a few times. TCR beta cDNA was reverse-transcribed from 400 to 500 ng of total RNA. The reaction used a constant-region primer and ProtoScript II reverse transcriptase. Slightly modified ARM-PCR, run as three nested multiplex PCR rounds, produced the TCR beta libraries. With TRBV1-TRBV30 forward primers and a C-beta reverse primer, the first two PCR rounds were run for 10 to 11 cycles each. Each CDR3 protein is one row after TCRdb ran MiXCR on the multiplex PCR reads. The sample carries approximately 120,000 distinct CDR3 sequences, 64% recorded once. The entry originates in a study of tumor-infiltrating lymphocytes in primary liver carcinoma. The CDR3 length is 13 residues. Per the germline V gene, CDR1 is MDHEN and CDR2 is SYDVKM. V dropped 11 bases and J dropped 3 bases, with 16 bases sitting between them. Co-extraction of RNA and DNA was performed on about 20-32 mg of unsorted bulk tissue.

The source material was liver tumor tissue from sampling region 3. Specified subset: tumor region T3, left-lateral pole. This TCR was recovered from a woman aged 60-70 years with primary liver carcinoma and hepatitis B virus infection. The chain combines TRBV28 with TRBJ2-5, with a possible D match to TRBD2 (6 bases). As DNA, the CDR3 is TGTGCCGCCAACCGCGGGGTAGAAGAGACCCAGTACTTC. The encoded protein is CAANRGVEETQYF.